This is a list of T cell receptor beta chains from one sample in a study of cytomegalovirus exposure and HLA in healthy donors. Produced via immunoSEQ multiplex PCR; TCRdb's table is partial and in-frame only. The table lists 110,000 to 150,000 clones, with 0.85% to 1% in the top ten. Sequencing was performed on PBMCs. The receptors stem from a male donor in good health and CMV-seronegative. Both conserved end residues are part of each CDR3. D genes are given only for firm matches.

d_call,v_call,j_call,cdr3_aa,cdr3_nt
TRBD1,TRBV19,TRBJ1-5,CASSVTGGEDQPQHF,TGTGCCAGTAGTGTTACAGGGGGCGAGGATCAGCCCCAGCATTTT
NA,TRBV4-2,TRBJ2-1,CASSQDQATPKQFF,TGTGCCAGCAGCCAAGATCAGGCGACCCCGAAGCAGTTCTTC
TRBD1,TRBV7-9,TRBJ1-1,CASSLVGQVALNTEAFF,TGTGCCAGCAGCTTAGTGGGACAGGTGGCCCTGAACACTGAAGCTTTCTTT
NA,TRBV30,TRBJ2-7,CAWSNLRVWYF,TGTGCCTGGAGTAACCTCCGGGTCTGGTACTTC
NA,TRBV4-2,TRBJ1-2,CASSQVSDYGYTF,TGTGCCAGCAGCCAAGTTTCAGACTATGGCTACACCTTC
TRBD2,TRBV5-1,TRBJ2-1,CASSFLAGVENEQFF,TGCGCCAGCAGCTTTCTAGCGGGAGTCGAGAATGAGCAGTTCTTC
TRBD1,TRBV12-5,TRBJ2-5,CASGAAGQGAETQYF,TGTGCTAGTGGTGCGGCAGGACAGGGTGCTGAGACCCAGTACTTC
NA,TRBV6-1,TRBJ2-6,CASSGIGEYSGANVLTF,TGTGCCAGCAGTGGAATCGGGGAGTACTCTGGGGCCAACGTCCTGACTTTC
NA,TRBV4-1,TRBJ2-7,CASSQDLAGRPTEQYF,TGCGCCAGCAGCCAAGATCTTGCGGGTCGACCTACAGAGCAGTACTTC
TRBD1,TRBV6-5,TRBJ1-4,CASRPLTGGKTELFF,TGTGCCAGCAGGCCCCTGACAGGGGGCAAGACGGAACTGTTTTTT
TRBD1,TRBV7-6,TRBJ1-6,CASSFGGSGTGVNSPLHF,TGTGCCAGCAGCTTCGGTGGGAGTGGGACAGGAGTTAATTCACCCCTCCACTTT
TRBD1,TRBV5-6,TRBJ2-3,CASSLEGTGKSTDTQYF,TGTGCCAGCAGCTTGGAAGGGACAGGGAAGAGCACAGATACGCAGTATTTT
NA,TRBV4-2,TRBJ2-3,CASSQGAVSTDTQYF,TGTGCCAGCAGCCAAGGAGCGGTTAGCACAGATACGCAGTATTTT
TRBD2,TRBV10-3,TRBJ2-7,CAISEGPSGNSYEQYF,TGTGCCATCAGTGAGGGCCCTAGCGGGAACTCCTACGAGCAGTACTTC
NA,TRBV6-4,TRBJ2-2,CASSTGSNTGELFF,TGTGCCAGCAGTACGGGGTCGAACACCGGGGAGCTGTTTTTT
TRBD2,TRBV7-6,TRBJ2-1,CASSSPETSGRVYNEQFF,TGTGCCAGCAGCTCACCTGAGACTAGCGGGAGAGTCTATAATGAGCAGTTCTTC
TRBD2,TRBV18,TRBJ2-5,CASSWTSGQKETQYF,TGTGCCAGCTCATGGACTAGCGGGCAAAAAGAGACCCAGTACTTC
NA,TRBV4-3,TRBJ2-7,CASSQDQGSYEQYF,TGCGCCAGCAGCCAAGACCAGGGGTCCTACGAGCAGTACTTC
NA,TRBV30,TRBJ2-5,CAWNPAGPKTQYF,TGTGCCTGGAACCCGGCAGGGCCCAAGACCCAGTACTTC
NA,TRBV6-6,TRBJ1-2,CASSPREGYGYTF,TGTGCCAGCAGCCCTCGGGAGGGCTATGGCTACACCTTC
TRBD1,TRBV6-1,TRBJ1-2,CATGTGDIYGYTF,TGTGCCACCGGGACAGGGGACATCTATGGCTACACCTTC
TRBD1,TRBV19,TRBJ2-7,CASWGQSYEQYF,TGTGCCAGTTGGGGACAGTCCTACGAGCAGTACTTC
NA,TRBV30,TRBJ1-5,CAWSEQGLGQPQHF,TGTGCCTGGAGTGAGCAGGGGTTAGGACAGCCCCAGCATTTT
TRBD2,TRBV27,TRBJ2-7,CASSLSKRREGSYEQYF,TGTGCCAGCAGTTTATCGAAGCGTAGGGAGGGGTCCTACGAGCAGTACTTC
TRBD1,TRBV9,TRBJ2-7,CASSPRGYETYEQYF,TGTGCCAGCAGCCCCAGGGGGTATGAAACCTACGAGCAGTACTTC
NA,TRBV4-1,TRBJ2-3,CASSHEGLPEDTQYF,TGCGCCAGCAGCCATGAAGGACTTCCCGAAGATACGCAGTATTTT